The next 19 T cell receptor beta chains were all read from a single sample in a study of ipilimumab plus nivolumab after autologous stem cell transplantation. The assay was immunoSEQ multiplex PCR, and TCRdb's table has in-frame clones only and misses some. The sample consists of tens of thousands of clones, 75% to 85% of them appearing once. This specimen was PBMCs, taken in a trial of ipilimumab plus nivolumab as post-transplant consolidation. The receptors were sampled from a male donor with diffuse large B-cell lymphoma.

This chain connects TRBV7-2 to TRBJ2-5; TRBD2 might be the D (6 bases). The end of the DNA is better explained by TRBJ2-7, so the J call may be wrong. There are 15 residues in the CDR3. The germline V gene has CDR1 SGHTA and CDR2 FQGNSA. CDR3 residues: CASSARDLGRNEQYF. CDR3 DNA sequence: TGTGCCAGCAGCGCCCGGGACTTGGGGCGGAACGAGCAGTACTTC.

The V call is TRBV20-1, the J call TRBJ1-1, with D unclear. The CDR3 length is 11 residues. The germline CDR1 and CDR2 sequences are DFQATT and SNEGSKA (reference sequence). Trimming stripped 0 bases from V and 6 bases from J, with 5 bases between. CDR3 nucleotide sequence: TGCAGTGCTAGAGAATGGGCTGAAGCTTTCTTT. Its protein product is CSAREWAEAFF.

V usage is TRBV27 and J usage is TRBJ1-6; D remains unclear. Germline CDR1 MNHEY, CDR2 SMNVEV (reference sequence). This CDR3 comprises 14 residues. The germline V and J ends were trimmed by 8 bases and 7 bases, with 15 bases remaining between them. CDR3 in amino acids: CASGYQNTNSPLHF. CDR3 bases: TGTGCCAGCGGGTACCAGAATACCAATTCACCCCTCCACTTT.

This rearrangement joins TRBV6-5 to TRBJ2-1; D may match TRBD1 or TRBD2 (5 bases each). This CDR3 is 14 amino acids long. V was trimmed by 0 bases and J by 8 bases, leaving 11 bases between them. Germline CDR1 and CDR2: MNHEY and SVGAGI. CDR3 residues: CASSYSRGADEQFF. The CDR3 nucleotides are TGTGCCAGCAGTTACTCTCGGGGCGCCGATGAGCAGTTCTTC.

The V gene is TRBV5-1, the J gene TRBJ2-2, with TRBD2 matching over 11 bases. From germline, CDR1 is SGHRS and CDR2 YFSETQ. Germline trimming cut 0 bases from V and 4 bases from J; bases unmatched to any gene: 2. The CDR3 spans 16 residues. The CDR3 spells CASSLELAGVTGELFF. Here the CDR3 DNA reads TGCGCCAGCAGCTTGGAACTAGCGGGGGTCACCGGGGAGCTGTTTTTT.

This clone was counted only a few times. V and J are TRBV5-1 and TRBJ2-5, with TRBD2 matching over 12 bases. Looked up from germline, CDR1 is SGHRS and CDR2 is YFSETQ. The CDR3 spans 16 residues. V was clipped by 1 base and J by 4 bases; unmatched bases: 5. The CDR3 spells CASSLRPTSGGETQYF. In DNA form, the CDR3 reads TGCGCCAGCAGCTTGAGGCCGACTAGCGGGGGAGAGACCCAGTACTTC.

The genes are TRBV19 and TRBJ1-2, with TRBD1 identical over 10 bases. Germline CDR1 LNHDA, CDR2 SQIVND (reference sequence). Trimming removed 3 bases from V and 9 bases from J; junction bases left unmatched: 13. There are 16 residues in the CDR3. The CDR3 DNA follows: TGTGCCAGTAGTATCCCGGGACAGGGGTTGGATTTGAGCTACACCTTC. It translates to CASSIPGQGLDLSYTF. The variable domain in full, with the rest retrieved from reference TRBV19 and TRBJ1-2, is DGGITQSPKYLFRKEGQNVTLSCEQNLNHDAMYWYRQDPGQGLRLIYYSQIVNDFQKGDIAEGYSVSREKKESFPLTVTSAQKNPTAFYLCASSIPGQGLDLSYTFGSGTRLTVV.

This sequence joins TRBV5-1 and TRBJ2-2; D unclear. This CDR3 has 14 residues. Germline V CDR1 and CDR2: SGHRS, YFSETQ. V lost 0 bases, J lost 1 base, and 4 bases lay in between. The CDR3 DNA is TGCGCCAGCAGCTTGGGCTGGAACACCGGGGAGCTGTTTTTT. It is translated as CASSLGWNTGELFF.

A note on this clone: The junction differs from germline at one of its ends, possibly a read error. The V call is TRBV2, the J call TRBJ1-5; perhaps TRBD1 as D (6 bases). Germline V gene sequence: CDR1 SNHLY, CDR2 FYNNEI. The CDR3 totals 11 residues. Here the CDR3 DNA reads TGTGCCAGCAGTGAAGGAAGGGGACAAACCTTC. Encoded protein: CASSEGRGQTF.

The rearrangement joins TRBV2 to TRBJ1-4; TRBD1 aligns across 7 bases. The CDR3 sequence is 13 residues long. Germline V gene sequence: CDR1 SNHLY, CDR2 FYNNEI. The V and J ends lost 6 bases and 5 bases, in that order; junction bases with no gene match: 3. CDR3: CASSRDSNEKLFF. CDR3 bases: TGTGCCAGCAGCCGGGACAGCAATGAAAAACTGTTTTTT. The full variable domain, in which reference TRBV2 and TRBJ1-4 provide the parts outside the CDR3, is EPEVTQTPSHQVTQMGQEVILRCVPISNHLYFYWYRQILGQKVEFLVSFYNNEISEKSEIFDDQFSVERPDGSNFTLKIRSTKLEDSAMYFCASSRDSNEKLFFGSGTQLSVL.

The chain uses TRBV6-1 and TRBJ1-5; D unclear. Trimming left V 4 bases short and J 8 bases short, with 12 bases between. The CDR3 loop spans 13 amino acids. CDR1 and CDR2 (germline): MNHNS, SASEGT. The CDR3 loop is CASSVSEFKPQHF. CDR3 coding DNA: TGTGCCAGCAGTGTCTCGGAGTTTAAGCCCCAGCATTTT.

V is TRBV5-4 and J is TRBJ2-1; D possibly uses TRBD1 or TRBD2 (5 bases each). V shed 0 bases and J shed 6 bases, with 13 bases lying between them. CDR3 length: 15 amino acids. Germline V lookup: CDR1 SGHNT, CDR2 YYREEE (reference sequence). CDR3 DNA sequence: TGTGCCAGCAGCTTGGCTGGGACGCTGGGCAATGAGCAGTTCTTC. Translation gives CASSLAGTLGNEQFF.

The V gene is TRBV19, the J gene TRBJ1-1; D call uncertain. The V end was cut by 4 bases, the J end by 0 bases, with 12 bases between. CDR3 length: 15 residues. CDR1 is LNHDA, CDR2 SQIVND, per germline (reference sequence). The CDR3 region is CASSTYQTMNTEAFF. The CDR3 bases are TGTGCCAGTAGTACCTACCAGACGATGAACACTGAAGCTTTCTTT. Full variable domain (missing parts from reference TRBV19 and TRBJ1-1): DGGITQSPKYLFRKEGQNVTLSCEQNLNHDAMYWYRQDPGQGLRLIYYSQIVNDFQKGDIAEGYSVSREKKESFPLTVTSAQKNPTAFYLCASSTYQTMNTEAFFGQGTRLTVV.

This clone occurred a few times. The rearrangement joins TRBV30 to TRBJ1-1; a weak D match, TRBD1 (5 bases). CDR1 and CDR2 from the germline V gene are GTSNPN and SVGIG (reference sequence). This CDR3 contains 15 residues. Trimming pared 0 bases from V and 0 bases from J, leaving 11 bases between. The CDR3 DNA is TGTGCCTGGAGTGTAATGGGGGGAATGAACACTGAAGCTTTCTTT. Translation gives CAWSVMGGMNTEAFF. The full variable domain, with the rest looked up from reference TRBV30 and TRBJ1-1, is SQTIHQWPATLVQPVGSPLSLECTVEGTSNPNLYWYRQAAGRGLQLLFYSVGIGQISSEVPQNLSASRPQDRQFILSSKKLLLSDSGFYLCAWSVMGGMNTEAFFGQGTRLTVV.

The gene calls are TRBV9 and TRBJ2-3; 10 bases match TRBD2. V shed 1 base, J shed 5 bases, and the junction held 7 bases outside the gene matches. Germline lookup yields CDR1 SGDLS and CDR2 YYNGEE. The CDR3 length is 16 residues. The CDR3 nucleotides read TGTGCCAGCAGCGTACGTCTAGCGGGGGCTGGAGATACGCAGTATTTT. Protein sequence: CASSVRLAGAGDTQYF.

The rearrangement uses TRBV19 and TRBJ2-7; 7 nucleotides align to TRBD1. The germline V gene encodes CDR1 LNHDA and CDR2 SQIVND (reference sequence). V lost 4 bases, J lost 4 bases, and 7 bases stayed unmatched. This CDR3 comprises 14 residues. CDR3 amino acids: CASSKAGGSYEQYF. CDR3 coding DNA: TGTGCCAGTAGTAAGGCAGGGGGATCGTACGAGCAGTACTTC.

The rearrangement uses TRBV19 and TRBJ2-3, with D tentatively TRBD1 (6 bases). The V gene's germline CDR1 is LNHDA and CDR2 SQIVND (reference sequence). This CDR3 contains 11 residues. V was pared by 6 bases and J by 6 bases, with 7 bases between. DNA for the CDR3: TGTGCCAGTAGCCAGGGGGATACGCAGTATTTT. Its translation: CASSQGDTQYF.

This rearrangement joins TRBV4-1 to TRBJ1-2; a weak D match, TRBD1 (5 bases). V was trimmed by 10 bases and J by 5 bases, leaving 23 bases between them. The CDR3 spans 15 residues. The germline V gene has CDR1 MGHRA and CDR2 YSYEKL. CDR3 loop: CATRSLPWGSYGYTF. CDR3 in DNA: TGCGCCACCCGCTCCCTGCCTTGGGGGTCATATGGCTACACCTTC.

The rearrangement joins TRBV5-1 to TRBJ1-3; TRBD1 agrees at 9 bases. The CDR3 is 16 residues long. Germline values: CDR1 SGHRS, CDR2 YFSETQ. V dropped 0 bases and J dropped 7; count of bases not matched to a gene: 8. CDR3 nucleotide sequence: TGCGCCAGCAGCTTGGAAATTCTCGGGACAGGGAACACCATATATTTT. Protein: CASSLEILGTGNTIYF. Looking up the rest from reference TRBV5-1 and TRBJ1-3 gives the full variable domain: KAGVTQTPRYLIKTRGQQVTLSCSPISGHRSVSWYQQTPGQGLQFLFEYFSETQRNKGNFPGRFSGRQFSNSRSEMNVSTLELGDSALYLCASSLEILGTGNTIYFGEGSWLTVV.